The subject of this entry is one T cell receptor beta chain. Antigen specificity is unknown. This sample stems from a study of beta chain features in type 1 diabetes. V lost 3 bases, J lost 1 base, and 12 bases lay in between. This CDR3 region has 15 residues. In germline, CDR1 is KGHSH, CDR2 LQKENI. The study's findings and limits: The naive, central memory and Treg TCRB repertoires looked more alike in patients than they did in healthy donors. PCR may have favored shorter templates equally in patients and controls.

Reverse transcribing all isolated RNA meant expressed TCRB transcripts were sequenced. Clones were sequenced by immunoSEQ multiplex PCR, and TCRdb holds only the in-frame ones, with some missing. The sample yields approximately 400,000 clones, roughly 15% seen once. The sample was naive CD4+ T cells from blood. The receptor comes from a woman younger than 30 in good health. V gene TRBV18 combines with J gene TRBJ1-1; tentative D call: TRBD1 (6 bases). CDR3 coding DNA: TGTGCCAGCTCACCTTGGACAGCCAAGAACACTGAAGCTTTCTTT. Residues: CASSPWTAKNTEAFF.